These T cell receptor beta chains were read from a single sample in a study of molecular identifiers for immune sequencing clone quantification. MiXCR, applied by TCRdb to the PCR reads, yields one record per CDR3 protein. The sample comprises approximately 630,000 distinct CDR3 sequences, about 25% of which are singletons, and approximately 0.75% rests with the top ten. The sequenced sample was naive CD8+ T cells from blood, with Jurkat cell RNA spiked in. The receptors stem from a human donor in good health. Some libraries in this study had Jurkat cell RNA spiked in. CDR3s include the opening cysteine and the closing phenylalanine or tryptophan. The D gene is left open where the match is weak. Clone size is stated in some rows and not others, as once, few, many or a class when expanded.

D,length,size,V,J,DNA,CDR3
NA,15,many,TRBV7-9,TRBJ2-6,TGTGCCAGCAGCCCAGGGCCGTCTGGGGCCAACGTCCTGACTTTC,CASSPGPSGANVLTF
TRBD1,14,many,TRBV6-5,TRBJ1-1,TGTGCCAGCAGACGACAGGGGAAGAACACTGAAGCTTTCTTT,CASRRQGKNTEAFF
TRBD2,15,many,TRBV7-9,TRBJ2-7,TGTGCCAGCAGCCTTCCCGGGACTAGCGACTACGAGCAGTACTTC,CASSLPGTSDYEQYF
NA,14,NA,TRBV30,TRBJ2-5,TGTGCCTGGAGTGACTCGAGGGGACAAGGGACCCAGTACTTC,CAWSDSRGQGTQYF
NA,16,few,TRBV6-4,TRBJ2-1,TGTGCCAGCAGTGGGTATTCGGGGGCCCCTTGGAATGAGCAGTTCTTC,CASSGYSGAPWNEQFF
NA,12,many,TRBV5-4,TRBJ2-7,TGTGCCAGCAGCATTTTTTCTGAGGAGCAGTACTTC,CASSIFSEEQYF
TRBD1,14,many,TRBV12-3/TRBV12-4,TRBJ1-3,TGTGCCAGCGGGGACAGCGACTCTGGAAACACCATATATTTT,CASGDSDSGNTIYF
NA,17,NA,TRBV10-3,TRBJ2-7,TGTGCCATCAGTGTTGGGGTCGGTGGAGGGGGCGTGTACGAGCAGTACTTC,CAISVGVGGGGVYEQYF
NA,14,few,TRBV27,TRBJ2-7,TGTGCCAGCAGTTTAACGGGCCATGGGTACGAGCAGTACTTC,CASSLTGHGYEQYF
NA,14,many,TRBV29-1,TRBJ2-1,TGCAGCGTTGTAGACCAGAGCTCCTACAATGAGCAGTTCTTC,CSVVDQSSYNEQFF
TRBD1,16,many,TRBV20-1,TRBJ2-3,TGCAGTGCTAGTCTGATGGACAGGGGACCCACCGATACGCAGTATTTT,CSASLMDRGPTDTQYF
TRBD2,17,few,TRBV12-5,TRBJ2-3,TGTGCTAGTGGTTACTCCCTTAGCGGGGGGGTCCCAGGTACGCAGTATTTT,CASGYSLSGGVPGTQYF
NA,15,few,TRBV10-3,TRBJ2-4,TGTGCCATTCAGAGTTTGGAGGCTGCCAAAAACATTCAGTACTTC,CAIQSLEAAKNIQYF
TRBD1,11,few,TRBV20-1,TRBJ1-2,TGCAGACAACAGGGGAACTATGGCTACACCTTC,CRQQGNYGYTF
NA,14,few,TRBV20-1,TRBJ2-7,TGCAGTGCTCCCGGGGGCGGGCTTTCCTACGAGCAGTACTTC,CSAPGGGLSYEQYF
TRBD1,13,NA,TRBV27,TRBJ2-7,TGTGCCAGCAATCTGGGACAGTTCTACGAGCAGTACTTC,CASNLGQFYEQYF
NA,14,NA,TRBV30,TRBJ1-5,TGTGCCTGGAGGCCCGGACTTAACAATCAGCCCCAGCATTTT,CAWRPGLNNQPQHF
NA,18,NA,TRBV27,TRBJ2-1,TGTGCCAGCAGTTTAGCCCCCTTACGGGAGTGGGGAGTTGATGAGCAGTTCTTC,CASSLAPLREWGVDEQFF
NA,13,few,TRBV7-9,TRBJ2-7,TGTGCCAGCAGCTCTACTAGCAGATACGAGCAGTACTTC,CASSSTSRYEQYF
NA,13,many,TRBV9,TRBJ1-1,TGTGCCAGCAGCCCCCTGGACAAGGCTGAAGCTTTCTTT,CASSPLDKAEAFF
TRBD1,13,many,TRBV20-1,TRBJ2-7,TGCAGTGCTGTGGACAGGGAATCCTACGAGCAGTACTTC,CSAVDRESYEQYF
NA,14,many,TRBV12-3/TRBV12-4,TRBJ2-5,TGTGCCAGCAGGCCACCGAAGTACCAAGAGACCCAGTACTTC,CASRPPKYQETQYF
TRBD2,15,NA,TRBV27,TRBJ2-7,TGTGCCAGCAGACACCGGACTAGCGGTTCCTACGAGCAGTACTTC,CASRHRTSGSYEQYF
TRBD2,14,NA,TRBV27,TRBJ2-1,TGTGCCAGCAGTTTCTCTAGCGGGAACAATGGGCAGTTCTTC,CASSFSSGNNGQFF
TRBD1,15,few,TRBV30,TRBJ2-7,TGTGCCTGGAGTTTCGGGACAGGTAACTCCTACGAGCAGTACTTC,CAWSFGTGNSYEQYF
NA,11,NA,TRBV30,TRBJ2-7,TGTGCCGAAAGACGGGGCAACGAGCAGTACTTC,CAERRGNEQYF
TRBD1,15,few,TRBV4-3,TRBJ1-4,TGCGCCAGCAGCCAAGATGGGCAGGGGGGCGAAGAACTGTTTTTT,CASSQDGQGGEELFF
NA,14,once,TRBV27,TRBJ1-5,TGTGCCAGCAGTCCCGGGCCCGGGGATCCGCCCCCGCCTTTT,CASSPGPGDPPPPF
NA,17,few,TRBV21-1,TRBJ1-5,TGTGCCAGCAGCAAAGAGAGGTCTGTTAATAGCAATCAGCCCCAGCATTTT,CASSKERSVNSNQPQHF
TRBD2,17,few,TRBV3-1,TRBJ2-2,TGTGCCAGCAGCCAAGATGGACTAGCGTACGGGGGCGGGGAGCTGTTTTTT,CASSQDGLAYGGGELFF
NA,16,many,TRBV24-1,TRBJ2-1,TGTGCCACCAGTGATTTGCAGTTCGCTAGCGAAAATGAGCAGTTCTTC,CATSDLQFASENEQFF
TRBD2,17,NA,TRBV19,TRBJ2-1,TGTGCCAGTAGTATAGCGGTGGGACTAGCGGCTATCAATGAGCAGTTCTTC,CASSIAVGLAAINEQFF
NA,11,many,TRBV30,TRBJ1-1,TGTGCCTGGGGGGATTCTTGGGAAGCTTTCTTT,CAWGDSWEAFF
TRBD1,15,few,TRBV11-2,TRBJ2-1,TGTGCCAGCAGCAGGACAGGGGCCTCCTACAATGAGCAGTTCTTC,CASSRTGASYNEQFF
TRBD2,14,NA,TRBV20-1,TRBJ2-5,TGCAGTGCTAGATCTAGCGGGGGGGGCGAGACCCAGTGCTTC,CSARSSGGGETQCF
TRBD2,22,many,TRBV7-9,TRBJ2-3,TGTGCCAGCAGCTTAGAGCCCGGCGAGTTGCGCGGGAGGCCCAAGGGGGCAGATACGCAGTATTTT,CASSLEPGELRGRPKGADTQYF
NA,12,many,TRBV28,TRBJ2-7,TGTGCCAGCAGTTGGGGTACCTACGAGCAGTACTTC,CASSWGTYEQYF
TRBD2,16,many,TRBV7-3,TRBJ2-2,TGTGCCAGCAGCTCCCGGACTAGCGGAACCACCGGGGAGCTGTTTTTT,CASSSRTSGTTGELFF
TRBD1,16,many,TRBV5-1,TRBJ1-2,TGCGCCAGCAGCTCCCGACAGGGGTTTTATAACTATGGCTACACCTTC,CASSSRQGFYNYGYTF
TRBD1,15,many,TRBV3-1,TRBJ1-5,TGTGCCAGCAGCCAAGATGGGCAGGGGGTTCAGCCCCAGCATTTT,CASSQDGQGVQPQHF
NA,15,many,TRBV20-1,TRBJ2-3,TGCAGTGCTAGAGAATCCGAGGCGGGAACAGATACGCAGTATTTT,CSARESEAGTDTQYF
TRBD2,17,NA,TRBV5-1,TRBJ2-1,TGCGCCAGCAGCTGGGGGCCGGGACTAGCGGGACCCGATGAGCAGTTCTTC,CASSWGPGLAGPDEQFF
NA,14,many,TRBV5-1,TRBJ2-7,TGCGCCAGCAGCTTGGACCTGGGTATTTACGAGCAGTACTTC,CASSLDLGIYEQYF
NA,15,few,TRBV27,TRBJ2-6,TGTGCCAGCAGTTCTGGAATCTCTGGGGCCAACGTCCTGACTTTC,CASSSGISGANVLTF
NA,14,many,TRBV27,TRBJ2-3,TGTGCCAGCAGTTTATCGCCCAAGCAGGATACGCAGTATTTT,CASSLSPKQDTQYF
TRBD1,16,NA,TRBV12-3/TRBV12-4,TRBJ2-5,TGTGCCAGCAGCTCCAATCAGGGACAGGGTCCGGAGACCCAGTACTTC,CASSSNQGQGPETQYF
NA,13,many,TRBV6-5,TRBJ1-1,TGTGCCAGCAGTTACCGGGGTTACACTGAAGCTTTCTTT,CASSYRGYTEAFF
NA,13,many,TRBV7-2,TRBJ2-3,TGTGCCAGCAGCTCCGACGGCACAGATACGCAGTATTTT,CASSSDGTDTQYF